One T cell receptor beta chain is described in this entry. The data were obtained in a study of CD8 T cells in Susac syndrome. Study context: When blood was collected, patients with Susac syndrome were therapy-naive, were taking corticosteroids, or were receiving intravenous immunoglobulin alone.

It was negative isolation that provided the CD8+ and CD4+ T cells, whereas TEMRA cells were enriched by FACS. V lost 0 bases and J lost 1, with 12 bases in between. CDR3 length: 16 residues. Germline CDR1 is LGHNA and CDR2 is YSLEER. An input of about 0.45 to 1 ug of RNA was subjected to reverse transcription using random hexamers. TCRdb reprocessed the immunoSEQ multiplex PCR reads with MiXCR, giving one entry per CDR3 protein. The data hold 95,000 to 150,000 distinct CDR3 sequences, with just under 95% observed a single time. The sequenced sample consisted of CD8+ T cells from PBMCs. The chain is built from TRBV4-3 and TRBJ1-2, with unresolved D. The source is a human donor with Susac syndrome. The CDR3 sequence is CASSQERTAFNYGYTF. CDR3 nucleotides: TGCGCCAGCAGCCAAGAGCGAACAGCCTTTAACTATGGCTACACCTTC.